Sequencing of this T cell receptor beta chain was carried out in a study of cytomegalovirus exposure and HLA in healthy donors. The V end was cut by 0 bases, the J end by 1 base, with 10 bases between. CDR3 size: 15 residues. Germline V gene sequence: CDR1 ENHRY, CDR2 SYGVKD. 60 Vbeta and 13 Jbeta primers were used in PCR. Repertoires were generated with immunoSEQ multiplex PCR, while TCRdb's copy carries only in-frame clones and drops some. The sample holds 250,000 to 350,000 clones, approximately 80% seen once. The receptor was isolated from a girl aged 2 to 10 in good health and CMV-seronegative. The chain links TRBV10-3 to TRBJ2-7; perhaps TRBD2 as D (6 bases). The sequencing input was PBMCs. The CDR3 bases are TGTGCCATCAGTGAGTCCATTGCGGGGTCCTACGAGCAGTACTTC. Translation: CAISESIAGSYEQYF.